This entry is about one T cell receptor (beta chain). Which antigen it targets is not known. No clone much larger than this one lies a single base away; base qualities are absent. These data are taken from a study of technical replicates of blood from a handful of donors (dated by TCRdb to 2016 to 2017). V is trimmed back by 5 bases and J by 1 base, and the junction contains 11 bases that no gene match accounts for. The CDR3 holds 17 amino acids from the cysteine to the phenylalanine. Of all the DNA, just the CDR3 is kept, 51 bases in frame from base 1. The germline V gene sets CDR1 to SNHLY and CDR2 to FYNNEI. Library construction relied on the immunoSEQ multiplex PCR assay. Held by TCRdb, this immuneACCESS table contains in-frame sequences only and omits some clones. Under half of the omission traces to an unresolved V gene where checked; the cause of the rest is unknown. The sample table contains about 81,000 clones; only one count was recorded for around four fifths of them. The top ten clonotypes cover 3% to 4.5% of the sample.

This receptor was obtained from a human donor in good health. Some clones in this sample may be carry-over from other donors' samples. Sequenced input: PBMCs. This receptor chain uses TRBV2 and TRBJ1-3, with 7 bases matching TRBD1. The nucleotides are TGTGCCAGCAGTTTCGACAGGGTATCTTTTTCTGGAAACACCATATATTTT. Translated, this is CASSFDRVSFSGNTIYF.